Below, 13 T cell receptor beta chains from the same sample are listed, as sequenced in a study of CD8 T cells in Susac syndrome. Random hexamers were used to reverse transcribe 0.5 to 1 ug of RNA. TCRdb reanalysed the immunoSEQ multiplex PCR reads using MiXCR and keeps one entry per CDR3 protein. The sample holds roughly 89,000 distinct CDR3 sequences; approximately 96% are singletons and the top ten take around 0.41%. Sequencing was performed on CD8+ T cells from PBMCs. Receptor source: a human donor with Susac syndrome.

The rearrangement uses TRBV19 and TRBJ2-1, with D possibly called TRBD1 or TRBD2 (5 bases each). The V and J ends lost 0 bases and 8 bases respectively, with 11 bases between them. There are 14 residues in the CDR3. Germline assignment: CDR1 LNHDA and CDR2 SQIVND (reference sequence). This CDR3 is CASSIDLMGDEQFF. In nucleotides, the CDR3 is TGTGCCAGTAGTATAGACCTTATGGGGGATGAGCAGTTCTTC.

The chain is built from TRBV2 and TRBJ2-5, with D hard to call. Germline V gives CDR1 SNHLY, CDR2 FYNNEI. The ends were cut back, 4 bases at V and 4 bases at J, with 10 bases in the middle. The CDR3 totals 13 residues. The CDR3 nucleotides are TGTGCCAGCAGTGCAGGAACCCCAGAGACCCAGTACTTC. Translation: CASSAGTPETQYF. The entire variable domain, with the rest obtained from reference TRBV2 and TRBJ2-5, is as follows: EPEVTQTPSHQVTQMGQEVILRCVPISNHLYFYWYRQILGQKVEFLVSFYNNEISEKSEIFDDQFSVERPDGSNFTLKIRSTKLEDSAMYFCASSAGTPETQYFGPGTRLLVL.

The chain has TRBV29-1 and TRBJ2-1; 9 bases fit TRBD1. Trimming at V came to 2 bases and at J to 6 bases, leaving 8 bases not matched to a gene. Germline V lookup: CDR1 SQVTM, CDR2 ANQGSEA. This CDR3 is built from 15 residues. CDR3 DNA: TGCAGCGTTGAACAACGGGACAGGGCTGTCAATGAGCAGTTCTTC. Translated: CSVEQRDRAVNEQFF.

CDR3 protein: CSPYPTGPNTEAFF. Here the CDR3 DNA reads TGCAGCCCTTACCCCACCGGGCCGAACACTGAAGCTTTCTTT. The genes are TRBV29-1 and TRBJ1-1; D is uncertain. This CDR3 is 14 amino acids long. Trimming left V 8 bases short and J 1 base short, with 17 bases between. CDR1 is SQVTM and CDR2 is ANQGSEA in the germline V gene.

The J gene is TRBJ2-5, the V gene TRBV20-1; TRBD1 agrees at 7 bases. The V and J ends lost 6 bases and 2 bases, in that order; junction bases with no gene match: 3. The V gene's germline CDR1 is DFQATT and CDR2 SNEGSKA (reference sequence). This CDR3 contains 12 residues. Here the CDR3 DNA reads TGCAGTGCGGAGGACAGGCAAGAGACCCAGTACTTC. Its translation is CSAEDRQETQYF.

This clonotype qualifies as medium-sized (0.01 to 0.1%). The chain recombines TRBV7-2 with TRBJ2-3, with TRBD2 matching 8 bases. Trimming at V came to 5 bases and at J to 1 base, leaving 5 bases not matched to a gene. CDR1 and CDR2 from the germline V gene are SGHTA and FQGNSA. The CDR3 runs 15 residues. The CDR3 DNA sequence: TGTGCCAGCAGCCTTCAGCGGGGGCGCACAGATACGCAGTATTTT. Protein product: CASSLQRGRTDTQYF.

J is TRBJ2-7 and V is TRBV6-2 or TRBV6-3; 8 bases map to TRBD2. V gave up 7 bases and J gave up 2 bases; unmatched junction bases: 1. Germline V gene data show CDR1 as MNHEY and CDR2 as SVGEGT. This CDR3 spans 12 amino acids. The CDR3: CASIAGPYEQYV. CDR3 nucleotide sequence: TGTGCCAGCATAGCGGGACCCTACGAGCAGTACGTC.

The CDR3 sequence: CASSPTGKTYEQYV. In DNA, the CDR3 is TGCGCCAGCAGTCCGACAGGGAAAACCTACGAGCAGTACGTC. The rearrangement uses TRBV5-1 and TRBJ2-7; 7 nucleotides align to TRBD1. V shed 5 bases and J 2 bases; nucleotides not matched to a gene: 7. CDR1 is SGHRS, CDR2 YFSETQ, per germline. The length of the CDR3 is 14 residues.

A single count supports this clonotype. CDR3 bases: TGTGCCAGCAGTCTCCGGGACAGTTATCCCTACGAGCAGTACTTC. Translation gives CASSLRDSYPYEQYF. This chain joins TRBV28 and TRBJ2-7, with 7 bases that match TRBD1. Germline lookup yields CDR1 MDHEN and CDR2 SYDVKM. The V gene end was trimmed by 5 bases and the J gene end by 2 bases; junction bases not matched to a gene: 9. The CDR3 consists of 15 residues.

The chain is built from TRBV7-8 and TRBJ2-5; tentatively, D is TRBD2 (6 bases). V was pared by 1 base and J by 4 bases, with 16 bases between. The CDR3 is made up of 16 amino acids. Germline CDR1 SGHVS, CDR2 FQNEAQ. This chain's CDR3 is CASSLDKRRRGETQYF. DNA of the CDR3: TGTGCCAGCAGCTTAGATAAGCGGAGGAGGGGAGAGACCCAGTACTTC. Variable domain in full (rest from reference TRBV7-8 and TRBJ2-5): GAGVSQSPRYKVAKRGQDVALRCDPISGHVSLFWYQQALGQGPEFLTYFQNEAQLDKSGLPSDRFFAERPEGSVSTLKIQRTQQEDSAVYLCASSLDKRRRGETQYFGPGTRLLVL.

This chain joins TRBV6-1 and TRBJ1-2, with D hard to call. Germline loops: CDR1 MNHNS, CDR2 SASEGT. Trimming took 5 bases from V and 6 from J, leaving 25 bases between them. The CDR3 extends over 17 amino acids. In DNA form, the CDR3 reads TGTGCCAGCAGTCTTACCCGGCCAGGACTGGTGGTGGATGGCTACACCTTC. It specifies CASSLTRPGLVVDGYTF.

V is TRBV9 and J is TRBJ1-2; maybe TRBD1 (5 bases). Trimming removed 3 bases at V and 4 bases at J, with 16 bases between. Looked up from germline, CDR1 is SGDLS and CDR2 is YYNGEE. The CDR3 has 15 amino acids. Here the CDR3 reads CASSGGGVLAYGYTF. CDR3 nucleotide sequence: TGTGCCAGCAGCGGGGGAGGGGTGCTGGCCTATGGCTACACCTTC. Full variable domain (outside the CDR3, taken from reference TRBV9 and TRBJ1-2): DSGVTQTPKHLITATGQRVTLRCSPRSGDLSVYWYQQSLDQGLQFLIQYYNGEERAKGNILERFSAQQFPDLHSELNLSSLELGDSALYFCASSGGGVLAYGYTFGSGTRLTVV.

As DNA, the CDR3 is TGTGCCAGCAGTGCGGGGGGGACAGATACGCAGTATTTT. The encoded protein is CASSAGGTDTQYF. V gene TRBV6-4 combines with J gene TRBJ2-3; 8 positions match TRBD2. Trimming removed 4 bases from V and 3 bases from J; junction bases left unmatched: 0. The CDR3 covers 13 residues. Germline V lookup: CDR1 MRHNA, CDR2 SNTAGT.